The 21 T cell receptor beta chains presented below share a single source sample, sequenced in a study of T cell changes during pregnancy in multiple sclerosis. Assay: immunoSEQ multiplex PCR; the TCRdb copy retains only in-frame clones and omits some. The sample consists of 90,000 or so clones, under 95% of them appearing once. Sequencing was performed on peripheral blood, taken in the first trimester of pregnancy. These TCRs come from a female donor with multiple sclerosis, enrolled in a pregnancy study.

J is TRBJ2-7 and V is TRBV13, with TRBD2 matching 7 bases. The V gene's germline CDR1 is PRHDT and CDR2 FYEKMQ (reference sequence). The CDR3 runs to 16 residues. The trim removed 2 bases at V and 2 bases at J, leaving 9 bases unmatched. CDR3 DNA sequence: TGTGCCAGCAGCTTAAGTATAGCGGGTGGGGCCTACGAGCAGTACTTC. Amino acid sequence: CASSLSIAGGAYEQYF.

CDR3 sequence: CASSWEGLGETQYF. CDR3 DNA: TGTGCCAGCAGCTGGGAGGGGTTGGGAGAGACCCAGTACTTC. This chain uses TRBV5-6 with TRBJ2-5; 7 nucleotides align to TRBD2. The germline CDR1 and CDR2 sequences are SGHDT and YYEEEE. CDR3 length: 14 residues. The ends lost 3 bases at V and 4 bases at J; junction bases unmatched: 6.

The rearrangement uses TRBV6-5 and TRBJ2-7, with D possibly TRBD1 on 6 matching bases. The germline CDR1 and CDR2 sequences are MNHEY and SVGAGI. Deletions cut 2 bases from V and 6 bases from J, with 14 bases between. The CDR3 has 14 amino acids. The CDR3 DNA follows: TGTGCCAGCAGTTACGAGAGGCAGGGGCTCGAGCAGTACTTC. Translation gives CASSYERQGLEQYF.

V is TRBV6-5 and J is TRBJ2-1; 12 bases agree with TRBD2. Losses at the gene ends were 6 bases for V and 5 bases for J; bases not matched to a gene: 5. CDR1 MNHEY and CDR2 SVGAGI come from the germline V gene. There are 15 residues in the CDR3. CDR3 bases: TGTGCCAGCAGGGAGACTAGCGGGAGAAACAATGAGCAGTTCTTC. Translating gives CASRETSGRNNEQFF.

The rearrangement uses TRBV5-4 and TRBJ2-5, with D maybe TRBD2 (5 bases). V was clipped by 1 base and J by 5 bases, with 12 bases between them. From germline, CDR1 is SGHNT and CDR2 YYREEE (reference sequence). The CDR3 is 14 residues long. This CDR3 is CASSLLTPGETQYF. The CDR3 bases are TGTGCCAGCAGCTTGTTGACACCGGGGGAGACCCAGTACTTC.

The rearrangement joins TRBV27 to TRBJ2-1; TRBD1 might be the D (6 bases). The CDR3 is 15 amino acids. CDR1 and CDR2 from the germline V gene are MNHEY and SMNVEV (reference sequence). V was cut by 6 bases and J by 5 bases, with 17 bases left in between. The CDR3 sequence is CASSEYQGRNNEQFF. Here the CDR3 DNA reads TGTGCCAGCAGCGAATACCAGGGGCGTAACAATGAGCAGTTCTTC.

There are a few counts of this clone. The chain uses TRBV27 and TRBJ1-1, with D unclear. The CDR3 has 13 residues. Trimming stripped 6 bases from V and 3 bases from J, with 11 bases between. Germline V gene lookup returns CDR1 MNHEY and CDR2 SMNVEV (reference sequence). This chain's CDR3 is CASSHTFDTEAFF. The CDR3 DNA sequence: TGTGCCAGCAGCCACACGTTTGACACTGAAGCTTTCTTT.

The gene calls are TRBV9 and TRBJ2-1; 10 nucleotides match TRBD1. The CDR3 is 16 amino acids. The junction had 10 bases not matched to a gene; V was cut back by 3 bases and J by 7 bases. Germline V gives CDR1 SGDLS, CDR2 YYNGEE. The CDR3 DNA is TGTGCCAGCAGCGCCGAGAGACAGGGGGCTAGGAATGAGCAGTTCTTC. It is translated as CASSAERQGARNEQFF. The variable domain in full, with the rest retrieved from reference TRBV9 and TRBJ2-1, is DSGVTQTPKHLITATGQRVTLRCSPRSGDLSVYWYQQSLDQGLQFLIQYYNGEERAKGNILERFSAQQFPDLHSELNLSSLELGDSALYFCASSAERQGARNEQFFGPGTRLTVL.

This clone was seen once. V gene TRBV5-1 combines with J gene TRBJ1-1; D remains ambiguous. V lost 2 bases and J 7 bases, leaving 9 bases between the germline ends. Germline values: CDR1 SGHRS, CDR2 YFSETQ. There are 12 residues in the CDR3. CDR3 loop: CASSFSHGEAFF. CDR3 DNA: TGCGCCAGCAGCTTTTCTCACGGTGAAGCTTTCTTT.

The rearrangement links TRBV13 to TRBJ2-3; 10 bases map to TRBD2. The germline gives CDR1 PRHDT, CDR2 FYEKMQ (reference sequence). This CDR3 region has 19 residues. After removal of 0 bases from V and 1 base from J, the junction contained 10 bases not matched to a gene. This CDR3 reads CASSLGGLGLADGTDTQYF. The CDR3 DNA sequence: TGTGCCAGCAGCTTAGGCGGGTTAGGACTAGCGGACGGCACAGATACGCAGTATTTT. Drawing the rest from reference TRBV13 and TRBJ2-3, the complete variable domain is AAGVIQSPRHLIKEKRETATLKCYPIPRHDTVYWYQQGPGQDPQFLISFYEKMQSDKGSIPDRFSAQQFSDYHSELNMSSLELGDSALYFCASSLGGLGLADGTDTQYFGPGTRLTVL.

The V call is TRBV30, the J call TRBJ2-7; TRBD1 might be the D (5 bases). V gave up 3 bases and J gave up 7 bases, with 19 bases separating them. The CDR3 covers 14 residues. Germline CDR1 is GTSNPN and CDR2 is SVGIG (reference sequence). This CDR3 is CAWSLGGQGGEQYF. DNA for the CDR3: TGTGCCTGGAGCCTAGGTGGCCAGGGTGGTGAGCAGTACTTC.

The CDR3 region has the DNA TGTGCCAGCAGCAGGGGTCCAGGAGAGACCCAGTACTTC. Translated, it gives CASSRGPGETQYF. V usage is TRBV6-5 and J usage is TRBJ2-5; D might be TRBD1 (6 bases). Per the germline V gene, CDR1 is MNHEY and CDR2 is SVGAGI. The CDR3 has 13 residues. Trimming left V 6 bases short and J 4 bases short, with 12 bases between.

The chain couples TRBV7-2 to TRBJ2-4, with 7 bases lining up with TRBD2. J was trimmed by 3 bases and V by 1 base; bases with no gene match: 6. Looked up from germline, CDR1 is SGHTA and CDR2 is FQGNSA. This CDR3 spans 16 amino acids. The CDR3 region is CASSLEGGRGKNIQYF. DNA of the CDR3: TGTGCCAGCAGCTTAGAGGGCGGGAGAGGCAAAAACATTCAGTACTTC.

The J gene is TRBJ2-3, the V gene TRBV5-6, with D hard to call. Trimming stripped 3 bases from V and 0 bases from J, with 11 bases between. The CDR3 length is 15 residues. Germline CDR1 reads SGHDT; CDR2 reads YYEEEE. The CDR3: CASSSLQISTDTQYF. The CDR3 DNA sequence: TGTGCCAGCAGCTCACTCCAAATTAGCACAGATACGCAGTATTTT. The whole variable domain, filled in from reference TRBV5-6 and TRBJ2-3, reads DAGVTQSPTHLIKTRGQQVTLRCSPKSGHDTVSWYQQALGQGPQFIFQYYEEEERQRGNFPDRFSGHQFPNYSSELNVNALLLGDSALYLCASSSLQISTDTQYFGPGTRLTVL.

CDR3 protein: CAWSQHQAINEKLFF. In nucleotides, the CDR3 is TGTGCCTGGAGTCAACATCAGGCGATTAATGAAAAACTGTTTTTT. This chain links TRBV30 with TRBJ1-4; D uncertain. The germline V gene has CDR1 GTSNPN and CDR2 SVGIG (reference sequence). The CDR3 runs 15 residues. V was cut by 2 bases and J by 4 bases, with 14 bases left in between.

This chain links TRBV19 with TRBJ2-2; D is possibly TRBD1 (6 bases). V gave up 7 bases and J gave up 7 bases, with 19 bases separating them. There are 15 residues in the CDR3. In germline, CDR1 is LNHDA, CDR2 SQIVND (reference sequence). The CDR3 DNA is TGTGCCAGTATAGCGAGACCAGGGGTTATCGGGGAGCTGTTTTTT. It translates to CASIARPGVIGELFF.

Written as DNA, the CDR3 is TGTGCCAGCAGCCGGGACAGGGGAGAGACCCAGTACTTC. Its protein product is CASSRDRGETQYF. The rearrangement links TRBV6-5 to TRBJ2-5; 10 nucleotides line up with TRBD1. CDR1 is MNHEY and CDR2 is SVGAGI in the germline V gene. The length of the CDR3 is 13 residues. V lost 6 bases to trimming and J lost 4 bases; unmatched junction nucleotides: 2.

The V and J genes are TRBV10-3 and TRBJ2-7; TRBD2 agrees at 7 bases. The CDR3 totals 14 residues. Looked up from germline, CDR1 is ENHRY and CDR2 is SYGVKD. Unmatched junction bases numbered 4, after V lost 2 bases and J lost 3 bases. CDR3 protein: CAISETGLVYEQYF. Here the CDR3 DNA reads TGTGCCATCAGTGAGACCGGACTAGTCTACGAGCAGTACTTC.

The CDR3 spells CASSSGLAGGPSTDTQYF. DNA of the CDR3: TGTGCCAGCAGCTCCGGACTAGCGGGAGGGCCTAGCACAGATACGCAGTATTTT. The gene calls are TRBV13 and TRBJ2-3; 15 bases are a match to TRBD2. V was pared by 4 bases and J by 0 bases, with 5 bases of the junction left unmatched. Per the germline V gene, CDR1 is PRHDT and CDR2 is FYEKMQ (reference sequence). The length of the CDR3 is 18 residues. The variable domain in full, with the rest retrieved from reference TRBV13 and TRBJ2-3, is AAGVIQSPRHLIKEKRETATLKCYPIPRHDTVYWYQQGPGQDPQFLISFYEKMQSDKGSIPDRFSAQQFSDYHSELNMSSLELGDSALYFCASSSGLAGGPSTDTQYFGPGTRLTVL.

The CDR3 bases are TGTGCCATCAGTGAGGGACAGTTGAACTGGAATGAGCAGTTCTTC. Amino acid sequence: CAISEGQLNWNEQFF. V and J are TRBV10-3 and TRBJ2-1; D may be TRBD1 (6 bases). The germline V gene has CDR1 ENHRY and CDR2 SYGVKD. CDR3 length: 15 residues. Trimming shortened V by 2 bases and J by 7 bases, and 15 bases separated the two germline ends.

This chain joins TRBV29-1 and TRBJ1-3, with unresolved D. The germline CDR1 and CDR2 sequences are SQVTM and ANQGSEA. Trimming took 5 bases from V and 0 from J, leaving 8 bases between them. The CDR3 covers 13 residues. CDR3 amino acids: CSVQVTSGNTIYF. CDR3 in DNA: TGCAGCGTTCAGGTTACCTCTGGAAACACCATATATTTT.